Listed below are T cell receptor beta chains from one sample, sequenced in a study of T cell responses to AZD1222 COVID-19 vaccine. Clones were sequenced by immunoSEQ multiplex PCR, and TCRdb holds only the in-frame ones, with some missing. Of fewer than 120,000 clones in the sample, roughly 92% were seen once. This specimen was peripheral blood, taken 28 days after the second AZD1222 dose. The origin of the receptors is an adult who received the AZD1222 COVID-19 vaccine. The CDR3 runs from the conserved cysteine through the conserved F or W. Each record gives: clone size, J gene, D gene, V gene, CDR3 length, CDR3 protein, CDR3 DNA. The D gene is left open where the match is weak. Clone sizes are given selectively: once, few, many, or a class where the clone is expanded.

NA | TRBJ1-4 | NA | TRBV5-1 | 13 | CASRSREGEKLFF | TGCGCCAGCAGATCTCGGGAAGGAGAAAAACTGTTTTTT
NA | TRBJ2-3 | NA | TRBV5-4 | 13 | CASSKPGGDTQYF | TGTGCCAGCAGCAAACCCGGGGGAGATACGCAGTATTTT
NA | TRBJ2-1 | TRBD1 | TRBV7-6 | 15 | CASSLAGGLRGEQFF | TGTGCCAGCAGCTTAGCAGGGGGCCTCCGCGGTGAGCAGTTCTTC
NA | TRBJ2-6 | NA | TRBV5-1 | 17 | CASSLLITRSGANVLTF | TGCGCCAGCAGCCTACTCATAACGAGGTCTGGGGCCAACGTCCTGACTTTC
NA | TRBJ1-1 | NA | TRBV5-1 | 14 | CASSVMPANTEAFF | TGCGCCAGCAGCGTCATGCCGGCGAACACTGAAGCTTTCTTT
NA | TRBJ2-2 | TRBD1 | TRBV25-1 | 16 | CASSTGGAGNTGELFF | TGTGCCAGCAGCACAGGGGGCGCGGGGAACACCGGGGAGCTGTTTTTT
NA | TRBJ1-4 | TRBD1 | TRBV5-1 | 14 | CASSWGQGDEKLFF | TGCGCCAGCAGCTGGGGACAGGGCGATGAAAAACTGTTTTTT
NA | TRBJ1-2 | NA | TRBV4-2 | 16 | CASSQARASQNYGYTF | TGTGCCAGCAGCCAAGCCAGGGCGTCCCAGAACTATGGCTACACCTTC
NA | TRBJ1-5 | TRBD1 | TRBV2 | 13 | CASSQTGDQPQHF | TGTGCCAGCAGCCAGACAGGGGATCAGCCCCAGCATTTT
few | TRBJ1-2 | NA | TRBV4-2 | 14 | CASSQVSRGGGYTF | TGTGCCAGCAGCCAAGTTTCCAGGGGAGGAGGCTACACCTTC
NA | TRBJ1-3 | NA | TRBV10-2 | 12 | CASSELQDTIYF | TGCGCCAGCAGTGAGTTACAAGACACCATATATTTT
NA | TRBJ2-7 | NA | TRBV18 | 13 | CASSPSSRVEQYF | TGTGCCAGCTCACCATCATCCCGCGTCGAGCAGTACTTC
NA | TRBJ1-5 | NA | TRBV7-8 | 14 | CASSLVGGDQPQHF | TGTGCCAGCAGCTTAGTAGGAGGGGATCAGCCCCAGCATTTT
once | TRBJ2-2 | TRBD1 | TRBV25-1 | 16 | CASSDTGQGVTGELFF | TGTGCCAGCAGCGACACGGGACAGGGCGTCACCGGGGAGCTGTTTTTT
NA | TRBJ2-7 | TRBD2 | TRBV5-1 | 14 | CASSWEGSSYEQYF | TGCGCCAGCAGCTGGGAGGGAAGCTCCTACGAGCAGTACTTC
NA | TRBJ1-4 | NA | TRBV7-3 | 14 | CASSRWTDNEKLFF | TGTGCCAGCAGCCGATGGACAGATAATGAAAAACTGTTTTTT
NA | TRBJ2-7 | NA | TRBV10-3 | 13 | CAIGAGDIYEQYF | TGTGCCATAGGGGCGGGGGACATCTACGAGCAGTACTTC
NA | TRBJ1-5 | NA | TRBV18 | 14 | CASSLGDRNQPQHF | TGTGCCAGCTCGCTCGGGGACCGCAATCAGCCCCAGCATTTT
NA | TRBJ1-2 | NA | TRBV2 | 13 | CASSGGQAYGYTF | TGTGCCAGCAGTGGGGGGCAGGCCTATGGCTACACCTTC
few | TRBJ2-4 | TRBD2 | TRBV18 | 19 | CASSSPLAGGTIAKNIQYF | TGTGCCAGCTCATCGCCACTAGCGGGGGGCACAATAGCCAAAAACATTCAGTACTTC
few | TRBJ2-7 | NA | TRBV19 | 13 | CASSPGQGREQYF | TGTGCCAGTAGTCCCGGGCAGGGGAGGGAGCAGTACTTC
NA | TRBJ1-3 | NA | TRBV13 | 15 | CASSFTLDSGNTIYF | TGTGCCAGCAGCTTTACCCTAGACTCTGGAAACACCATATATTTT
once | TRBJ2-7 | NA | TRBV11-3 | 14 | CASSLGVGNYEQYF | TGTGCCAGCAGCTTAGGAGTGGGAAACTACGAGCAGTACTTC
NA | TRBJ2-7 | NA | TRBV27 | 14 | CASSLSRLTYEQYF | TGTGCCAGCAGTTTATCACGGCTTACCTACGAGCAGTACTTC
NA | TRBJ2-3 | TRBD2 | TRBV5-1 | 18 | CASSLGLAGGLGTDTQYF | TGCGCCAGCAGCTTGGGACTAGCGGGAGGGCTGGGGACAGATACGCAGTATTTT
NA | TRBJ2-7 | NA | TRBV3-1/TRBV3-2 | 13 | CASSQIRVDEQYF | TGTGCCAGCAGCCAGATCAGGGTCGACGAGCAGTACTTC
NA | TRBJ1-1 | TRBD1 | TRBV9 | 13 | CASFEGQDTEAFF | TGTGCCAGCTTCGAGGGACAGGACACTGAAGCTTTCTTT
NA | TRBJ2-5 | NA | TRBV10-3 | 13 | CAISGTAQETQYF | TGTGCCATCAGTGGGACAGCACAAGAGACCCAGTACTTC
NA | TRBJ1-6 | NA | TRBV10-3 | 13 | CAILRDLDSPLHF | TGTGCCATCCTCCGGGATCTAGATTCACCCCTCCACTTT
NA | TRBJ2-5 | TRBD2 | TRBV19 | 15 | CASSLAGGAFETQYF | TGTGCCAGTAGTTTAGCGGGGGGCGCATTTGAGACCCAGTACTTC
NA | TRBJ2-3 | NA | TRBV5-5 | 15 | CASSLEFGYWGTQYF | TGTGCCAGCAGCTTGGAATTTGGGTATTGGGGTACGCAGTATTTT
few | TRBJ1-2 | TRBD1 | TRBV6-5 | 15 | CASSYRQGRGHGYTF | TGTGCCAGCAGTTACCGACAGGGGCGGGGCCATGGCTACACCTTC
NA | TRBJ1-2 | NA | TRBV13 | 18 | CASSLELGRAPRHYGYTF | TGTGCCAGCAGCTTAGAGCTGGGCAGGGCCCCGCGCCACTATGGCTACACCTTC
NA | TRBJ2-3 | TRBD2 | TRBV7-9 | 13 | CASSPAGGDTQYF | TGTGCCAGCAGCCCGGCGGGAGGGGATACGCAGTATTTT
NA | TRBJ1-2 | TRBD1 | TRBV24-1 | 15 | CATSDLAGGNYGYTF | TGTGCCACCAGTGATTTGGCAGGGGGGAACTATGGCTACACCTTC